This T cell receptor (beta chain) came from a study of metastatic and nonmetastatic thyroid tumors. TCRdb recomputed clones from the PCR reads via MiXCR. The sample lists under 95,000 clones; about an eighth were seen once. With respect to this clone: Its specificity is unknown.

Not a single patient had been given any form of treatment at any point before undergoing thyroid surgery. Findings of the study overall: Patients with malignant thyroid tumors reportedly had significantly higher TCR beta diversity than those with benign nodules, in blood and tumor.

The CDR3 spans 15 residues. With 6 bases removed from V and 10 bases from J, the gap between germline ends came to 19 bases. Germline V CDR1 and CDR2: MDHEN, SYDVKM. This TCR was recovered from a female donor with papillary thyroid cancer or a benign thyroid nodule (not recorded which). Some clones in this sample may be carry-over from other donors' samples. Sequenced input: blood. The J gene is TRBJ1-6, the V gene TRBV28; a weak D match, TRBD1 (6 bases). CDR3 loop: CASRGQGYGESPLHF. The CDR3 DNA reads TGTGCCAGCAGAGGGCAGGGGTATGGGGAATCACCCCTCCACTTT.